These 28 T cell receptor beta chains share one sample of origin, sequenced in a study of CD8+ T cells in alopecia areata. TCR sequencing used cDNA made by reverse transcription of extracted RNA. Measured with immunoSEQ multiplex PCR; TCRdb has only the in-frame clones, and not every one. The profile shows about 200,000 clones, around three fifths of them singletons. Treatment indicated: oral pan-JAK inhibitor, 5-10 mg twice daily. Source: CD4+ T cells sorted from blood, taken at roughly week 49, from a patient treated with tofacitinib. Receptors were obtained from a human donor with alopecia areata.

V gene TRBV5-1 combines with J gene TRBJ2-7; D possibly corresponds to TRBD2 (6 bases). CDR3 size: 12 residues. CDR1 and CDR2 from the germline V gene are SGHRS and YFSETQ. The germline V and J ends were trimmed by 0 bases and 7 bases, with 8 bases remaining between them. The CDR3 DNA is TGCGCCAGCAGCTTGGATCGGGAGGAGCAGTACTTC. It translates to CASSLDREEQYF.

This chain joins TRBV5-1 and TRBJ2-3, with D tentatively TRBD2 (5 bases). Per germline, CDR1 SGHRS and CDR2 YFSETQ. This CDR3 comprises 14 residues. Trimming stripped 3 bases from V and 3 bases from J, with 11 bases between. The CDR3: CASSSRDRTDTQYF. The CDR3, as DNA: TGCGCCAGCAGCTCCCGGGATAGGACAGATACGCAGTATTTT.

The V and J genes are TRBV2 and TRBJ2-7; TRBD1 matches 7 bases. The CDR3 covers 14 residues. V shed 1 base and J 2 bases; nucleotides not matched to a gene: 2. The germline CDR1 and CDR2 sequences are SNHLY and FYNNEI. The CDR3 sequence: CASSEETGTYEQYF. The CDR3 DNA reads as TGTGCCAGCAGTGAAGAGACAGGGACCTACGAGCAGTACTTC.

The rearrangement links TRBV20-1 to TRBJ1-2; possible D gene TRBD1, 5 bases. CDR1 is DFQATT, CDR2 SNEGSKA, per germline (reference sequence). Trimming removed 3 bases at V and 5 bases at J, with 7 bases between. The CDR3 is 11 amino acids. The CDR3 region is CSARTEYGYTF. Written as DNA, the CDR3 is TGCAGTGCTAGGACAGAGTATGGCTACACCTTC.

The chain recombines TRBV11-2 with TRBJ2-1, with 7 bases lining up with TRBD2. This CDR3 has 14 residues. Trimming cost V 3 bases and J 6 bases; bases outside gene matches: 5. Germline CDR1 SGHAT, CDR2 FQNNGV. The CDR3 coding sequence is TGTGCCAGCAGCTTGGCGGGGGTGCTCAATGAGCAGTTCTTC. Amino acid sequence: CASSLAGVLNEQFF.

V and J are TRBV18 and TRBJ1-5, with 9 bases lining up with TRBD1. J lost 0 bases, V lost 5 bases, and 14 bases had no gene match. Germline V CDR1 and CDR2: KGHSH, LQKENI. The CDR3 runs to 19 residues. For the CDR3, the DNA is TGTGCCAGCTCAAGAGCCTTAACAGGGGGCGGCTATAGCAATCAGCCCCAGCATTTT. It encodes CASSRALTGGGYSNQPQHF.

The chain joins TRBV9 to TRBJ2-7; D is ambiguous. The germline V and J ends were trimmed by 0 bases and 2 bases, with 9 bases remaining between them. The CDR3 spans 14 residues. Per the germline V gene, CDR1 is SGDLS and CDR2 is YYNGEE. The CDR3 region is CASSVDLGPYEQYF. DNA of the CDR3: TGTGCCAGCAGCGTAGACCTGGGTCCCTACGAGCAGTACTTC.

The chain employs TRBV30 and TRBJ1-2; 8 positions match TRBD1. The CDR3 runs to 17 residues. Per the germline V gene, CDR1 is GTSNPN and CDR2 is SVGIG (reference sequence). V gave up 0 bases and J gave up 1 base; unmatched junction bases: 10. For the CDR3, the DNA is TGTGCCTGGAGTGTATCAGCGGGGACAGGTCTTAACTATGGCTACACCTTC. Protein product: CAWSVSAGTGLNYGYTF.

The chain links TRBV7-2 to TRBJ2-3; 16 nucleotides agree with TRBD2. CDR3 length: 16 amino acids. Trimming removed 5 bases from V and 10 bases from J; junction bases left unmatched: 9. Germline assignment: CDR1 SGHTA and CDR2 FQGNSA. As DNA, the CDR3 is TGTGCCAGCAGCCCGGGACTAGCGGGGGGGCATGGGGCGCAGTATTTT. This encodes CASSPGLAGGHGAQYF.

There are a few counts of this clone. The chain combines TRBV30 with TRBJ1-1; D may be TRBD1 (5 bases). The CDR3 sequence is 13 residues long. The V end lost 0 bases, the J end lost 0 bases, and 5 bases lay between the germline ends. Germline V gives CDR1 GTSNPN, CDR2 SVGIG (reference sequence). For the CDR3, the DNA is TGTGCCTGGAGTGTGACAGTGAACACTGAAGCTTTCTTT. Protein sequence: CAWSVTVNTEAFF. The variable domain in full, completed from reference TRBV30 and TRBJ1-1, reads SQTIHQWPATLVQPVGSPLSLECTVEGTSNPNLYWYRQAAGRGLQLLFYSVGIGQISSEVPQNLSASRPQDRQFILSSKKLLLSDSGFYLCAWSVTVNTEAFFGQGTRLTVV.

The chain uses TRBV7-2 and TRBJ1-1; D unclear. The CDR3 is 15 amino acids. Germline-derived CDR1 and CDR2 are SGHTA and FQGNSA. Trimming cost V 5 bases and J 0 bases, with 13 bases left between them. The CDR3 bases are TGTGCCAGCAGCCGAACCAGGTCCGTGAACACTGAAGCTTTCTTT. Residues: CASSRTRSVNTEAFF.

This chain connects TRBV5-1 to TRBJ2-5; weak D call: TRBD1 (6 bases). This CDR3 is 12 amino acids long. The V and J ends lost 3 bases and 9 bases respectively, with 12 bases between them. CDR1 and CDR2 from the germline V gene are SGHRS and YFSETQ. The CDR3 loop is CASSWDTASQYF. The DNA of the CDR3 is TGCGCCAGCAGCTGGGACACAGCCTCCCAGTACTTC.

The V call is TRBV29-1, the J call TRBJ2-7, with TRBD1 identical over 9 bases. Unmatched junction bases numbered 10, after V lost 6 bases and J lost 7 bases. The CDR3 length is 13 residues. The germline V gene has CDR1 SQVTM and CDR2 ANQGSEA. This CDR3 reads CSVRGQGLGEQYF. CDR3 DNA sequence: TGCAGCGTAAGGGGACAGGGTTTAGGGGAGCAGTACTTC.

V and J are TRBV13 and TRBJ1-1, with D possibly matching TRBD1 (5 bases). The CDR3 totals 13 residues. Germline CDR1 PRHDT, CDR2 FYEKMQ (reference sequence). Trimming removed 5 bases from V and 5 bases from J, with 12 bases in between. As DNA, the CDR3 is TGTGCCAGCAGCCCCAGGGCTCCGACTGAAGCTTTCTTT. Amino acid sequence: CASSPRAPTEAFF.

This clone appeared a few times. The chain employs TRBV7-9 and TRBJ2-1, with 14 nucleotides matching TRBD2. The CDR3 is 18 residues long. J gave up 0 bases and V 8 bases, and 9 bases lay outside the gene matches. The germline V gene encodes CDR1 SEHNR and CDR2 FQNEAQ (reference sequence). This chain's CDR3 is CASSNSGLAGASYNEQFF. The CDR3 coding sequence is TGTGCCAGCTCCAACTCGGGACTAGCGGGGGCCTCCTACAATGAGCAGTTCTTC.

This CDR3 is CASSSRTGLSQETQYF. The CDR3 DNA is TGTGCCAGCAGCTCTAGGACAGGGTTGAGCCAAGAGACCCAGTACTTC. The J gene is TRBJ2-5, the V gene TRBV7-6; 8 bases align to TRBD1. In germline, CDR1 is SGHVS, CDR2 FNYEAQ. Trimming cost V 4 bases and J 1 base; bases outside gene matches: 8. The CDR3 runs to 16 residues.

The rearrangement links TRBV7-9 to TRBJ2-6; TRBD1 might be the D (6 bases). Between the trimmed V and J ends, which lost 1 base and 2 bases, there was a span of 6 bases. Germline V gene sequence: CDR1 SEHNR, CDR2 FQNEAQ (reference sequence). The CDR3 covers 15 residues. The CDR3 DNA is TGTGCCAGCAGCTTAGGACAGGCTGGGGCCAACGTCCTGACTTTC. Translation: CASSLGQAGANVLTF.

This chain joins TRBV2 and TRBJ1-5; D unresolved. The CDR3 totals 13 residues. Germline assignment: CDR1 SNHLY and CDR2 FYNNEI. V gave up 6 bases and J gave up 3 bases, with 9 bases separating them. This CDR3 is CASRTESNQPQHF. For the CDR3, the DNA is TGTGCCAGCAGGACGGAGTCCAATCAGCCCCAGCATTTT.

The chain employs TRBV29-1 and TRBJ2-1; D might be TRBD2 (6 bases). The length of the CDR3 is 12 residues. With 1 base removed from V and 10 bases from J, the gap between germline ends came to 11 bases. Germline CDR1 and CDR2: SQVTM and ANQGSEA. CDR3 region: CSVEGGVWEQFF. The CDR3 DNA sequence: TGCAGCGTTGAAGGGGGGGTCTGGGAGCAGTTCTTC.

This clone came up a few times. This chain connects TRBV4-3 to TRBJ1-6, with a tentative D call TRBD1 (6 bases). The V gene lost 0 bases and the J gene lost 12 bases, with 15 bases spanning the gap. The CDR3 contains 15 residues. The germline V gene encodes CDR1 LGHNA and CDR2 YSLEER. The CDR3 here is CASSQDEQGRGPLHF. Here the CDR3 DNA reads TGCGCCAGCAGCCAAGATGAGCAGGGGCGGGGACCCCTCCACTTT.

This clone appeared a few times. This chain links TRBV29-1 with TRBJ1-5; 8 positions agree with TRBD1. V lost 4 bases, J lost 4 bases, and 6 bases stayed unmatched. The germline V gene has CDR1 SQVTM and CDR2 ANQGSEA. This CDR3 has 14 amino acids. CDR3 amino acids: CSVVGQGFNQPQHF. The DNA for the CDR3 is TGCAGCGTTGTCGGACAGGGATTTAATCAGCCCCAGCATTTT.

The rearrangement joins TRBV29-1 to TRBJ1-1, with 7 bases identical to TRBD1. This CDR3 comprises 14 residues. The V and J ends lost 6 bases and 1 base, in that order; junction bases with no gene match: 8. Germline lookup yields CDR1 SQVTM and CDR2 ANQGSEA. The CDR3 reads CSVFTGDQNTEAFF. The CDR3 region has the DNA TGCAGCGTGTTCACAGGGGACCAGAACACTGAAGCTTTCTTT.

This sequence joins TRBV27 and TRBJ2-3; D unclear. The CDR3 extends over 14 amino acids. Trimming pared 1 base from V and 3 bases from J, leaving 8 bases between. In germline, CDR1 is MNHEY, CDR2 SMNVEV (reference sequence). In nucleotides, the CDR3 is TGTGCCAGCAGTTTATTGCCGGAGACAGATACGCAGTATTTT. It yields the protein CASSLLPETDTQYF.

The chain recombines TRBV29-1 with TRBJ1-1; D is ambiguous. The CDR3 runs 15 residues. The V gene's germline CDR1 is SQVTM and CDR2 ANQGSEA. V was shortened by 4 bases and J by 3 bases, with 18 bases between the two germline ends. Here the CDR3 DNA reads TGCAGCGTTGGTAAGGAAAACCTGTTGGACACTGAAGCTTTCTTT. It encodes CSVGKENLLDTEAFF.

V usage is TRBV4-3 and J usage is TRBJ2-7; 12 positions match TRBD2. CDR1 is LGHNA, CDR2 YSLEER, per germline. J lost 7 bases, V lost 1 base, and 5 bases had no gene match. This CDR3 is built from 15 residues. The CDR3 loop reads CASSQVKGLAGEQYF. The CDR3 nucleotides read TGCGCCAGCAGCCAAGTTAAGGGACTAGCGGGTGAGCAGTACTTC.

This clone was seen repeatedly, ten times or more. The sample holds other DNA sequences that translate to the same CDR3. V and J are TRBV29-1 and TRBJ2-6, with D possibly being TRBD1 or TRBD2 (5 bases each). V was clipped by 5 bases and J by 2 bases, with 10 bases between them. Germline-derived CDR1 and CDR2 are SQVTM and ANQGSEA. This CDR3 has 14 residues. The CDR3 region has the DNA TGCAGCGTTACGAGGGGAACTGGGGCCAACGTCCTGACTTTC. It yields the protein CSVTRGTGANVLTF. Combining the CDR3 with reference TRBV29-1 and TRBJ2-6 gives the whole variable domain SAVISQKPSRDICQRGTSLTIQCQVDSQVTMMFWYRQQPGQSLTLIATANQGSEATYESGFVIDKFPISRPNLTFSTLTVSNMSPEDSSIYLCSVTRGTGANVLTFGAGSRLTVL.

The chain combines TRBV5-6 with TRBJ2-7, with TRBD1 matching 9 bases. The CDR3 is made up of 14 amino acids. Germline V gene lookup returns CDR1 SGHDT and CDR2 YYEEEE. V was pared by 2 bases and J by 6 bases, with 6 bases of the junction left unmatched. In nucleotides, the CDR3 is TGTGCCAGCAGCTTTCGGGGACAGGGTGTCGAGCAGTACTTC. Its translation is CASSFRGQGVEQYF.

V usage is TRBV5-1 and J usage is TRBJ2-5, with 11 bases identical to TRBD1. The CDR3 is made up of 16 amino acids. The V gene's germline CDR1 is SGHRS and CDR2 YFSETQ. V lost 4 bases, J lost 6 bases, and 11 bases stayed unmatched. In DNA, the CDR3 is TGCGCCAGCAGCACGACCGGGACAGGGGGTGAAAAGACCCAGTACTTC. This sequence encodes CASSTTGTGGEKTQYF.